The sequence of this TCR beta chain was determined in a study of T cell changes during pregnancy in multiple sclerosis. Profiled with immunoSEQ multiplex PCR; TCRdb holds only in-frame clones, not every one. Of about 110,000 clones listed, roughly 89% are singletons. Trimming removed 4 bases from V and 2 bases from J; junction bases left unmatched: 10. Germline assignment: CDR1 SGHRS and CDR2 YFSETQ. The CDR3 runs 16 residues. The specimen comprised peripheral blood, sampled before pregnancy. This sequence was found in a female donor with multiple sclerosis, enrolled in a pregnancy study. The V call is TRBV5-1, the J call TRBJ2-5; 8 bases align to TRBD1. The CDR3 loop reads CASSQAGTGGQETQYF. The DNA of the CDR3 is TGCGCCAGCAGCCAAGCCGGGACAGGAGGGCAAGAGACCCAGTACTTC.